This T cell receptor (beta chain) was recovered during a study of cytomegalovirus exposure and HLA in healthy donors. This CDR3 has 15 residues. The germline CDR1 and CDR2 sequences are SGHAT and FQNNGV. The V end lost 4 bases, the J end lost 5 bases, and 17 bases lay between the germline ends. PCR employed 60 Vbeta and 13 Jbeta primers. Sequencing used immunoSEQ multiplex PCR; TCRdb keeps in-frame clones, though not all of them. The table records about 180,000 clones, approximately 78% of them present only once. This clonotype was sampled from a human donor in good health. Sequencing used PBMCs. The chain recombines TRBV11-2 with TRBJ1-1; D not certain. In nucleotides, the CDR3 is TGTGCCAGCAGCTACCGGGATGAGGGTTATACTGAAGCTTTCTTT. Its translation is CASSYRDEGYTEAFF.